This entry is about one TCR beta chain. Self-reported history from a screening survey and questionnaire set each donor's cohort. Donors in Cohort 3 who had recovered were those with two negative PCRs, healthcare professional clearance, or resolution of their symptoms. The CDR3 is made up of 17 amino acids. Germline values: CDR1 SGHKS, CDR2 YYEKEE (reference sequence). V lost 1 base and J lost 5; bases outside the gene matches: 12. This sample is drawn from a study of blood T cell repertoires in COVID-19. On the study more broadly: There were acute and convalescent COVID-19 samples, and they came from the United States, Italy and Spain.

In the original processing: Reference gene primer amplification gave nucleated cell count estimates. The table came from immunoSEQ multiplex PCR; TCRdb's copy has only in-frame clones and leaves some out. That table furnishes V, J and clone size, whereas the DNA furnished D and trimming. Of a few hundred thousand clones detected, roughly 80% appear once; the ten largest clones hold 5% to 6%. The sequenced sample consisted of PBMCs or T cells enriched from blood (not recorded which). The genes are TRBV5-5 and TRBJ1-2; 9 positions match TRBD1. The receptor was isolated from a woman aged 45 to 65 who had recovered from COVID-19. CDR3 bases: TGTGCCAGCAGCTTGTCTCCGGACAGGGGAGCTCCGTATGGCTACACCTTC. Its protein is CASSLSPDRGAPYGYTF.